This T cell receptor beta chain was captured in a study of blood T cell repertoires in COVID-19. Background on the study: Spain, Italy and the United States supplied samples that represented acute and convalescent COVID-19.

J gave up 3 bases and V 7 bases, and 6 bases lay outside the gene matches. CDR1 is MNHEY and CDR2 is SMNVEV in the germline V gene (reference sequence). The CDR3 length is 13 residues. Produced via immunoSEQ multiplex PCR; TCRdb's table is partial and in-frame only. The table records about 210,000 clones, roughly 89% of them present only once. J is TRBJ2-7 and V is TRBV27; 7 nucleotides agree with TRBD2. The receptor's source is a man aged 18-30 years with acute COVID-19. Material: PBMCs or T cells enriched from blood (not recorded which). Here the CDR3 reads CASIARGYYEQYF. CDR3 in DNA: TGTGCCAGCATCGCGCGGGGGTACTACGAGCAGTACTTC.